These T cell receptor beta chains were read from a single sample in a study of CD8 T cells in Susac syndrome. TCRdb reanalysed the immunoSEQ multiplex PCR reads using MiXCR and keeps one entry per CDR3 protein. The repertoire consists of some 130,000 distinct CDR3 sequences, with over 90% occurring once and the leading ten covering about 0.18%. Specimen: CD8+ T cells from PBMCs. These receptors were taken from a human donor with Susac syndrome. Both conserved end residues are part of each CDR3. D genes are given only for firm matches. Clone size is not always given. Where it is, it says once, few, many or a class for expanded clones.

>TRBJ2-7|once|-|15|TRBV10-3
CAISESGLSAYEQYF
TGTGCCATCAGTGAGTCGGGCTTGTCCGCCTACGAGCAGTACTTC
>TRBJ2-3|-|TRBD2|15|TRBV29-1
CSVGGLQKNTDTQYF
TGCAGCGTTGGGGGACTACAAAAGAACACAGATACGCAGTATTTT
>TRBJ2-7|-|TRBD2|16|TRBV5-1
CASSLSPTSGIYEQYF
TGCGCCAGCAGCTTGAGCCCAACTAGCGGGATATACGAGCAGTACTTC
>TRBJ1-2|-|-|13|TRBV27
CASSFGQNYGYTF
TGTGCCAGCAGTTTTGGCCAGAACTATGGCTACACCTTC
>TRBJ1-1|-|-|13|TRBV28
CASSLRAIYEAFF
TGTGCCAGCAGTTTAAGGGCCATTTATGAAGCTTTCTTT
>TRBJ1-2|-|-|14|TRBV9
CASSAPTRDYGYTF
TGTGCCAGCAGCGCTCCAACACGGGACTATGGCTACACCTTC
>TRBJ2-3|-|TRBD1|14|TRBV5-1
CASSSGTGSDTQYF
TGCGCCAGCAGCTCCGGGACAGGGTCAGATACGCAGTATTTT
>TRBJ2-7|-|-|15|TRBV28
CASSVGGGPPYEQYF
TGTGCCAGCAGCGTAGGAGGGGGACCCCCCTACGAGCAGTACTTC
>TRBJ2-5|-|-|14|TRBV9
CASSPSEARETQYF
TGTGCCAGCAGCCCATCGGAAGCCAGGGAGACCCAGTACTTC
>TRBJ2-7|-|TRBD2|15|TRBV5-4
CASTPGLAGPDEQYF
TGTGCCAGCACCCCGGGACTAGCGGGACCCGACGAGCAGTACTTC
>TRBJ1-5|-|TRBD1|16|TRBV12-3/TRBV12-4
CASSLGTGDSNQPQHF
TGTGCCAGCAGTTTAGGGACAGGAGATAGCAATCAGCCCCAGCATTTT
>TRBJ1-2|-|-|13|TRBV2
CASRETANYGYTF
TGTGCCAGCAGAGAGACAGCTAACTATGGCTACACCTTC
>TRBJ2-4|-|TRBD2|11|TRBV28
CATTPGGIQYF
TGTGCCACCACCCCGGGGGGCATTCAGTACTTC
>TRBJ1-1|-|-|10|TRBV12-3/TRBV12-4
CASRTGEAFF
TGTGCCAGCAGGACAGGTGAAGCTTTCTTT
>TRBJ2-7|-|-|15|TRBV5-4
CASSLWAEGSYEQYF
TGTGCCAGCAGCTTGTGGGCTGAAGGGTCCTACGAGCAGTACTTC
>TRBJ2-1|-|-|12|TRBV12-3/TRBV12-4
CASSRGTIGVSF
TGTGCCAGCAGCCGTGGGACAATTGGGGTGTCCTTC
>TRBJ1-2|-|-|14|TRBV11-3
CASSYGTSNYGYTF
TGTGCCAGCAGCTATGGTACGTCGAACTATGGCTACACCTTC
>TRBJ1-2|-|-|14|TRBV14
CASSHTTAVYGYTF
TGTGCCAGCAGCCATACGACGGCGGTCTATGGCTACACCTTC
>TRBJ2-2|-|-|14|TRBV7-9
CASSLDRNTGELFF
TGTGCCAGCAGCTTAGACAGAAACACCGGGGAGCTGTTTTTT
>TRBJ1-5|once|-|16|TRBV7-2
CASSLAVGADHQPQHF
TGTGCCAGCAGCTTAGCAGTTGGGGCGGATCATCAGCCCCAGCATTTT
>TRBJ2-3|-|TRBD2|19|TRBV2
CASSTQWTSGSGGTDTQYF
TGTGCCAGCAGTACCCAGTGGACTAGCGGGAGCGGGGGCACAGATACGCAGTATTTT
>TRBJ2-3|-|TRBD2|15|TRBV3-1
CASSLAGRSTDTQYF
TGTGCCAGCAGCTTAGCGGGTCGAAGCACAGATACGCAGTATTTT
>TRBJ2-3|once|TRBD2|16|TRBV18
CASSPPGRASTDTQYF
TGTGCCAGCTCACCACCGGGGAGGGCGAGCACAGATACGCAGTATTTT
>TRBJ2-1|-|TRBD2|11|TRBV6-1
CASSDPGLEFF
TGTGCCAGCAGTGATCCGGGACTAGAGTTCTTC
>TRBJ2-5|-|-|13|TRBV28
CASTPGPGETQYF
TGTGCCAGCACCCCTGGGCCCGGGGAGACCCAGTACTTC
>TRBJ1-1|-|-|11|TRBV27
CASGGFTEAFF
TGTGCCAGCGGGGGGTTCACTGAAGCTTTCTTT